These T cell receptor beta chains were read from a single sample in a study of Ad26.COV2.S vaccination and SARS-CoV-2 variants. Sequencing used immunoSEQ multiplex PCR; TCRdb keeps in-frame clones, though not all of them. The table has around 450,000 clones, 80% to 95% seen once; the top ten hold 10% to 15%. The input for sequencing was peripheral blood, taken in a trial of Ad26.COV2.S vaccine versus placebo. Every receptor here comes from a person aged 18-65 years who received the Ad26.COV2.S COVID-19 vaccine or a placebo. The CDR3 runs from the conserved cysteine through the conserved F or W. Fields, in order: J gene, V gene, CDR3 protein.

TRBJ1-1 TRBV27 CASSWSRVNTEAFF
TRBJ1-2 TRBV7-2 CASSPRDGNYGYTF
TRBJ1-1 TRBV7-6 CASSLGAAGEPEAFF
TRBJ1-1 TRBV6-5 CASSYGTQNTEAFF
TRBJ2-2 TRBV30 CAGTSGNTGELFF
TRBJ2-7 TRBV19 CASSMAGANYEQYF
TRBJ2-7 TRBV4-3 CASSQTAGDYEQYF
TRBJ2-1 TRBV15 CATGGTSSYNEQFF
TRBJ2-2 TRBV19 CASSTPAGTGITGELFF
TRBJ1-6 TRBV15 CATSRGGTGNSPLHF
TRBJ2-1 TRBV7-8 CASSLSSYNEQFF
TRBJ1-1 TRBV28 CASSPDSLNTEAFF
TRBJ2-7 TRBV7-9 CASSLGDYNYEQYF
TRBJ2-2 TRBV11-3 CASSSRGTVNTGELFF
TRBJ1-1 TRBV5-4 CASFSDWAPGTEAFF
TRBJ1-4 TRBV3-1/TRBV3-2 CASSHQGSTNEKLFF
TRBJ2-3 TRBV7-2 CASSLVITSTDTQYF
TRBJ2-7 TRBV6-6 CASSYTEGVYEQYF
TRBJ2-7 TRBV11-2 CASRQDGEQYF
TRBJ1-2 TRBV5-4 CASSSQGVGYGYTF
TRBJ2-7 TRBV6-1 CASSEGTSLYEQYF
TRBJ2-1 TRBV5-5 CASSSGRTSGTAEQFF
TRBJ1-1 TRBV6-5 CASSSSLLGDTEAFF
TRBJ2-3 TRBV21-1 CASSNMSGSADTQYF
TRBJ1-1 TRBV6-4 CASSASPGQAGEAFF
TRBJ1-2 TRBV4-3 CASSQEDRAYTF
TRBJ1-2 TRBV27 CASSPAGGGYTF
TRBJ2-2 TRBV7-9 CASSPGPPGELFF
TRBJ1-5 TRBV19 CASSMLGRPQHF
TRBJ2-7 TRBV5-4 CASSFGVAYEQYF
TRBJ1-4 TRBV2 CASLTNTGEKLFF
TRBJ2-2 TRBV5-8 CASSFNRRVTGELFF
TRBJ1-3 TRBV4-2 CASSQDPRTGDTIYF
TRBJ2-5 TRBV6-2/TRBV6-3 CASSPGGFTETQYF
TRBJ2-7 TRBV7-9 CASSASGISYEQYF
TRBJ2-7 TRBV7-8 CASSLAAGGYEQYF
TRBJ1-5 TRBV6-6 CASSRSGDRSNQPQHF
TRBJ1-1 TRBV12-3/TRBV12-4 CASSFGGAEAFF
TRBJ2-1 TRBV4-3 CASSQAFHRLDLSNEQFF
TRBJ2-3 TRBV29-1 CSVPTSGRVDTQYF
TRBJ1-1 TRBV6-5 CASILAVSEAFF
TRBJ2-2 TRBV6-5 CASSPFPNTGELFF